The present T cell receptor beta chain was sequenced within a study of control samples from healthy donors and cancer patients. The length of the CDR3 is 16 residues. V trimming: 3 bases; J trimming: 4 bases; junction bases outside the gene matches: 7. TCRdb keeps only in-frame clones here, not all; method: immunoSEQ multiplex PCR. The sample contains approximately 83,000 clones, more than 80% of which appear only once. This clone has a single count. This clonotype was obtained from a young woman in good health. The sequencing sample was made of blood. The chain carries TRBV5-3 and TRBJ2-7, with 13 bases lining up with TRBD2. TRBV5-3 is annotated as an ORF whose role is uncertain. CDR3 loop: CARSSTSGRAKYEQYF. For the CDR3, the DNA is TGTGCCAGAAGCTCTACTAGCGGGAGGGCCAAATACGAGCAGTACTTC.